A selection of T cell receptor beta chains follows, all from one sample in a study of beta chain features in type 1 diabetes. Clones were read by immunoSEQ multiplex PCR, and TCRdb kept only the in-frame ones, dropping some. The sample has 310,000 or so clones, around 8% seen once. Sequencing was performed on central memory CD4+ T cells from blood. The receptor set was obtained from a woman aged 18-29 years in good health. CDR3s include the opening cysteine and the closing phenylalanine or tryptophan. The D gene is left open where the match is weak. Only part of the rows carry a size: once, few, many, or a class if the clone is expanded.

v_gene	j_gene	abundance	d_gene	CDR3aa	CDR3nt
TRBV10-3	TRBJ2-7	few	TRBD2	CAISGVSGNSYEQYF	TGTGCCATCAGTGGGGTTAGCGGGAACTCCTACGAGCAGTACTTC
TRBV7-9	TRBJ2-5	few	.	CASSLDSRLYETQYF	TGTGCCAGCAGCTTAGATTCCAGGCTCTACGAGACCCAGTACTTC
TRBV6-5	TRBJ1-5	.	.	CASSRQIGNNQPQHF	TGTGCCAGCAGTAGACAGATAGGTAACAATCAGCCCCAGCATTTT
TRBV7-3	TRBJ2-7	few	.	CASSPGRGSYEQYF	TGTGCCAGCAGCCCCGGACGCGGTTCCTACGAGCAGTACTTC
TRBV2	TRBJ1-1	few	TRBD1	CASGKTGSNTEAFF	TGTGCCAGCGGAAAGACAGGGTCGAACACTGAAGCTTTCTTT
TRBV2	TRBJ2-5	.	.	CASSERQETQYF	TGTGCCAGCAGTGAACGGCAAGAGACCCAGTACTTC
TRBV4-2	TRBJ1-4	many	.	CASSQGYKEKLFF	TGTGCCAGCAGCCAAGGCTACAAGGAAAAACTGTTTTTT
TRBV11-2	TRBJ2-7	few	.	CASSSDAGYEQYF	TGTGCCAGCAGCTCCGATGCTGGGTACGAGCAGTACTTC
TRBV9	TRBJ2-3	few	TRBD2	CASSVRGVGTDTQYF	TGTGCCAGCAGCGTACGGGGGGTGGGCACAGATACGCAGTATTTT
TRBV2	TRBJ2-3	.	TRBD2	CAGLAGGPSSTDTQYF	TGTGCCGGACTAGCGGGAGGGCCGTCGAGCACAGATACGCAGTATTTT
TRBV5-4	TRBJ2-1	.	TRBD1	CASSETGQGVYEQFF	TGTGCCAGCAGCGAGACGGGACAGGGAGTCTATGAGCAGTTCTTC
TRBV28	TRBJ2-7	.	.	CASSFDEQYF	TGTGCCAGCAGTTTTGACGAGCAGTACTTC
TRBV28	TRBJ1-2	.	.	CASTFGAGGPSYGYTF	TGTGCCAGCACCTTCGGGGCCGGGGGACCATCCTATGGCTACACCTTC
TRBV28	TRBJ1-5	few	.	CASGEVYDSNQPQHF	TGTGCCAGCGGCGAGGTTTATGATAGCAATCAGCCCCAGCATTTT
TRBV7-3	TRBJ2-1	few	TRBD2	CASSLRGTYNEQFF	TGTGCCAGCAGCTTGCGGGGGACCTACAATGAGCAGTTCTTC
TRBV15	TRBJ2-2	.	.	CATSRGPRFTGELFF	TGTGCCACCAGCAGAGGGCCGAGGTTCACCGGGGAGCTGTTTTTT
TRBV18	TRBJ2-1	few	.	CASSPALSDNEQFF	TGTGCCAGCTCACCAGCACTCAGCGACAATGAGCAGTTCTTC
TRBV7-2	TRBJ2-7	many	TRBD2	CASSSRTSGRGEQYF	TGTGCCAGCAGCTCTCGGACTAGCGGGAGAGGCGAGCAGTACTTC
TRBV5-6	TRBJ2-5	.	.	CASSSRGPIETQYF	TGTGCCAGCAGCTCACGGGGGCCCATAGAGACCCAGTACTTC
TRBV6-5	TRBJ1-1	.	.	CASRRSGNTEAFF	TGTGCCAGCAGGCGTAGCGGGAACACTGAAGCTTTCTTT
TRBV10-3	TRBJ2-5	once	.	CAIKSRDNQETQYF	TGTGCCATCAAATCACGGGACAACCAAGAGACCCAGTACTTC
TRBV2	TRBJ2-3	.	.	CASRPDTDTQYF	TGTGCCAGCAGACCAGACACAGATACGCAGTATTTT
TRBV5-6	TRBJ2-7	few	.	CASSTTWAGGSYEQYF	TGTGCCAGCAGCACAACTTGGGCAGGCGGATCCTACGAGCAGTACTTC
TRBV14	TRBJ1-1	.	.	CASTRSMNTEAFF	TGTGCCAGCACACGGTCCATGAACACTGAAGCTTTCTTT
TRBV7-3	TRBJ2-1	.	.	CASSPLGGRNEQFF	TGTGCCAGCAGCCCCCTCGGGGGCAGGAATGAGCAGTTCTTC
TRBV10-3	TRBJ1-1	few	.	CAISARTEANTEAFF	TGTGCCATCAGTGCCCGGACAGAAGCGAACACTGAAGCTTTCTTT
TRBV5-1	TRBJ2-5	few	TRBD2	CASSLIPSGVQETQYF	TGCGCCAGCAGCTTGATCCCTAGCGGGGTGCAAGAGACCCAGTACTTC
TRBV28	TRBJ2-1	many	TRBD2	CASSSVASGSRIQEQFF	TGTGCCAGCAGTTCCGTCGCTAGCGGGAGTCGAATTCAGGAGCAGTTCTTC
TRBV18	TRBJ1-5	.	.	CASSPSIRQPQHF	TGTGCCAGCTCACCATCGATCCGGCAGCCCCAGCATTTT
TRBV9	TRBJ1-5	.	.	CASSVGAVNQPQHF	TGTGCCAGCAGCGTAGGGGCAGTAAATCAGCCCCAGCATTTT
TRBV14	TRBJ1-1	.	.	CASSRQMNTEAFF	TGTGCCAGCAGCCGACAGATGAACACTGAAGCTTTCTTT
TRBV25-1	TRBJ2-2	.	.	CASSEGRGGELFF	TGTGCCAGCAGTGAGGGACGGGGCGGGGAGCTGTTTTTT
TRBV19	TRBJ1-6	few	TRBD1	CASTTGGLGGSPLHF	TGTGCCAGTACCACAGGGGGACTAGGCGGATCACCCCTCCACTTT
TRBV4-3	TRBJ2-3	.	TRBD2	CASSPRLAPDTQYF	TGCGCCAGCAGCCCGAGACTAGCCCCAGATACGCAGTATTTT
TRBV11-2	TRBJ2-3	.	.	CASSLAPSADTQYF	TGTGCCAGCAGCTTAGCGCCATCGGCAGATACGCAGTATTTT
TRBV2	TRBJ1-2	few	TRBD1	CASSYYRGGDGYTF	TGTGCCAGCAGTTATTACAGGGGAGGAGATGGCTACACCTTC
TRBV9	TRBJ2-7	.	.	CASSGGNHYEQYF	TGTGCCAGCAGCGGCGGGAATCACTACGAGCAGTACTTC
TRBV7-8	TRBJ2-1	.	.	CASSLGLGVRAEQFF	TGTGCCAGCAGCTTAGGTCTGGGGGTCAGGGCTGAGCAGTTCTTC
TRBV5-4	TRBJ2-2	few	.	CASSSWGEGIGLFF	TGTGCCAGCAGCTCCTGGGGAGAGGGAATTGGGCTGTTTTTT
TRBV7-3	TRBJ2-1	.	.	CASSLDSSSYNEQFF	TGTGCCAGCAGCTTAGACTCGAGCTCCTACAATGAGCAGTTCTTC
TRBV5-1	TRBJ2-1	.	TRBD2	CASSSAGTSMMDEQFF	TGCGCCAGCAGCTCGGCCGGGACTAGCATGATGGATGAGCAGTTCTTC
TRBV7-2	TRBJ1-2	.	TRBD1	CASSFTGGGFHGYTF	TGTGCCAGCAGCTTTACAGGGGGCGGGTTCCATGGCTACACCTTC
TRBV6-1	TRBJ2-7	few	.	CASSEVQGRFGEQYF	TGTGCCAGCAGTGAAGTCCAGGGCCGATTTGGCGAGCAGTACTTC
TRBV7-8	TRBJ2-7	.	TRBD2	CASSPHSGRALVEQYF	TGTGCCAGCAGCCCACATAGCGGGAGGGCCTTAGTCGAGCAGTACTTC